This T cell receptor beta chain was observed in a study of chemoradiotherapy in HPV16-positive cancers. This table comes from immunoSEQ multiplex PCR, and its TCRdb copy is limited to in-frame clones, with some not included. The sample lists some 6,000 clones, 80% to 90% occurring once. The CDR3 length is 13 residues. Germline assignment: CDR1 SGHTA and CDR2 FQGTGA. V lost 2 bases to trimming and J lost 7 bases, with 11 bases between them. Repertoires were sampled repeatedly during chemoradiotherapy. The sample was tumor tissue, taken from a patient who underwent chemoradiotherapy. This TCR was recovered from a human donor with HPV-associated anogenital cancer. V usage is TRBV7-3 and J usage is TRBJ1-1; D perhaps matches TRBD1 (5 bases). The CDR3 DNA is TGTGCCAGCAGCTTACGGGACCGTGATGAAGCTTTCTTT. Its protein is CASSLRDRDEAFF.